These 10 T cell receptor beta chains originate from one sample sequenced in a study of T-cell reconstitution after alpha-beta-depleted transplantation in children. Unique molecular identifiers were used to barcode this TCRbeta library. In TCRdb, the PCR reads were re-called with MiXCR into one record per CDR3 protein. Of hundreds of thousands of distinct CDR3 sequences listed, around a third were seen once; the top ten hold around 2.4%. The sample in question was PBMCs from the stem cell graft donor, obtained from the stem cell graft. The receptors stem from a human donor who donated a stem cell graft to a child with aplastic anemia.

The chain combines TRBV29-1 with TRBJ2-3; 7 positions agree with TRBD1. CDR1 and CDR2 (germline): SQVTM, ANQGSEA. This CDR3 contains 12 residues. V was pared by 7 bases and J by 4 bases, with 5 bases of the junction left unmatched. DNA of the CDR3: TGCAGCGCACGACAGGGACCAGATACGCAGTATTTT. It yields the protein CSARQGPDTQYF.

This clonotype was seen many times. The chain has TRBV6-1 and TRBJ1-5, with TRBD1 identical over 7 bases. This CDR3 comprises 14 residues. Trimming cost V 5 bases and J 2 bases; bases outside gene matches: 3. Germline V CDR1 and CDR2: MNHNS, SASEGT. The CDR3 DNA reads as TGTGCCAGCAGTCCTACAGGGGGCAATCAGCCCCAGCATTTT. This sequence encodes CASSPTGGNQPQHF.

J is TRBJ2-2 and V is TRBV7-8, with D possibly being TRBD1 (6 bases). V lost 8 bases and J 5 bases, leaving 21 bases between the germline ends. The CDR3 loop spans 16 amino acids. Germline values: CDR1 SGHVS, CDR2 FQNEAQ. The CDR3 nucleotides are TGTGCCAGCCCTCACCTTGATCCCAGGGGTACCGGGGAGCTGTTTTTT. The encoded protein is CASPHLDPRGTGELFF. The variable domain in full, completed from reference TRBV7-8 and TRBJ2-2, reads GAGVSQSPRYKVAKRGQDVALRCDPISGHVSLFWYQQALGQGPEFLTYFQNEAQLDKSGLPSDRFFAERPEGSVSTLKIQRTQQEDSAVYLCASPHLDPRGTGELFFGEGSRLTVL.

This clonotype came up a few times. This sequence joins TRBV20-1 and TRBJ1-2; possible D gene TRBD1, 5 bases. V was trimmed by 7 bases and J by 4 bases, leaving 10 bases between them. CDR3 size: 11 residues. CDR1 and CDR2 (germline): DFQATT, SNEGSKA (reference sequence). The CDR3: CSVIQGYGYTF. CDR3 nucleotides: TGCAGTGTAATTCAGGGCTATGGCTACACCTTC.

The chain is built from TRBV10-3 and TRBJ2-5; 7 bases map to TRBD2. After removal of 0 bases from V and 3 bases from J, the junction contained 4 bases not matched to a gene. Germline-derived CDR1 and CDR2 are ENHRY and SYGVKD. The CDR3 spans 15 residues. The CDR3 protein is CAISESRLAEETQYF. In DNA form, the CDR3 reads TGTGCCATCAGTGAGTCGAGGCTAGCGGAAGAGACCCAGTACTTC.

This clonotype was seen a handful of times. V is TRBV20-1 and J is TRBJ2-3, with 7 positions matching TRBD2. Trimming cost V 3 bases and J 3 bases; bases outside gene matches: 6. Germline V gene sequence: CDR1 DFQATT, CDR2 SNEGSKA (reference sequence). The CDR3 is 14 amino acids. CDR3 DNA sequence: TGCAGTGCTAGGTGGGGGGAGGGGACAGATACGCAGTATTTT. It is translated as CSARWGEGTDTQYF.

This clonotype was recorded a few times. The CDR3 region has the DNA TGCAGTGCTAGAGGACGTCGCCCGGGGGACACCGGGGAGCTGTTTTTT. This codes for CSARGRRPGDTGELFF. The chain employs TRBV20-1 and TRBJ2-2, with a tentative D call TRBD2 (6 bases). V was clipped by 1 base and J by 3 bases, with 15 bases between them. The CDR3 covers 16 residues. CDR1 and CDR2 (germline): DFQATT, SNEGSKA (reference sequence).

V gene TRBV11-2 combines with J gene TRBJ2-7, with D unclear. In germline, CDR1 is SGHAT, CDR2 FQNNGV. The CDR3 covers 14 residues. Trimming removed 0 bases at V and 5 bases at J, with 11 bases between. As DNA, the CDR3 is TGTGCCAGCAGCTTAGAAGTCCTGGGCAACGAGCAGTACTTC. Translation gives CASSLEVLGNEQYF.

This clonotype came up a few times. This chain uses TRBV5-6 with TRBJ2-4, with D uncertain. CDR1 is SGHDT, CDR2 YYEEEE, per germline. V dropped 0 bases and J dropped 0 bases, with 7 bases sitting between them. The CDR3 runs 15 residues. The CDR3 nucleotides read TGTGCCAGCAGCTTGGCCTCCTTAGCCAAAAACATTCAGTACTTC. Its translation is CASSLASLAKNIQYF.

Only a few counts were recorded for this clonotype. The V gene is TRBV19, the J gene TRBJ2-5; TRBD1 matches 9 bases. Germline V CDR1 and CDR2: LNHDA, SQIVND (reference sequence). CDR3 length: 16 residues. Germline trimming cut 5 bases from V and 5 bases from J; bases unmatched to any gene: 12. The CDR3 reads CASSYTGTGRGETQYF. As DNA, the CDR3 is TGTGCCAGTAGTTATACCGGGACAGGGAGAGGGGAGACCCAGTACTTC.